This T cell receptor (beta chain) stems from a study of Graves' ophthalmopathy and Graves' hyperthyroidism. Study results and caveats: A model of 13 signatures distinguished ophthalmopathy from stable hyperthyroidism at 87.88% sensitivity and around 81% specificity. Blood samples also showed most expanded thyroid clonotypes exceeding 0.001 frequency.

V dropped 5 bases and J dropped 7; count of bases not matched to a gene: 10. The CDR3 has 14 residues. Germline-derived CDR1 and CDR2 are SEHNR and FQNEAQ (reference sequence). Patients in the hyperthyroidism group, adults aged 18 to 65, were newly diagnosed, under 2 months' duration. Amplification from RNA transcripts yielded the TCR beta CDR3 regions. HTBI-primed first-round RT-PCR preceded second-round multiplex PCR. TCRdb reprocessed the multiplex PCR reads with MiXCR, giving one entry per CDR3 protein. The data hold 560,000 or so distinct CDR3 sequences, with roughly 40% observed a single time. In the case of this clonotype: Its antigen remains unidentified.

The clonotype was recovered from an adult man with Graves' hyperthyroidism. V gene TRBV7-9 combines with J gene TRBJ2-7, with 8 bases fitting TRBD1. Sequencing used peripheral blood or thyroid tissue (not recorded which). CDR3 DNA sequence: TGTGCCAGCAGCCGGGACAGGTTCTTAGGTGAGCAGTACTTC. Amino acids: CASSRDRFLGEQYF.